Reported below is one TCR beta chain. The same CDR3 also results from other DNA sequences found in this sample. This sample was included in a study of blood T cell repertoires in COVID-19. Study-level information: The cDNA or gDNA used as material had been derived from T cells, B-cell-depleted T cells, or PBMCs.

The assay was immunoSEQ multiplex PCR, and TCRdb's table has in-frame clones only and misses some. Among 150,000 or so clones listed, about four fifths were seen once. There are 13 residues in the CDR3. The V end was cut by 1 base, the J end by 6 bases, with 9 bases between. Germline V gene data show CDR1 as LGHDT and CDR2 as YNNKEL (reference sequence). The V call is TRBV3-1 (or the pseudogene TRBV3-2), the J call TRBJ1-2; tentatively, D is TRBD1 (6 bases). Sequenced: peripheral blood. The receptor's source is a human donor with acute or convalescent COVID-19. The donor label of this sample is uncertain. CDR3 DNA: TGTGCCAGCAGCCAAGGGCCAGGGGATGGCTACACCTTC. Translation: CASSQGPGDGYTF.